These 29 T cell receptor beta chains originate from one sample sequenced in a study of PD-1 blockade in classical Hodgkin lymphoma (dated by TCRdb to 2020 to 2021). The time point label, read with the paper, signifies: cycle 4 day 1 (C4D1), after 6 weeks of nivolumab. Relapse after autologous stem cell transplantation had occurred in all trial patients, and cohorts A, B and C were distinguished by prior brentuximab vedotin exposure. Library method: the immunoSEQ multiplex PCR assay. In its TCRdb copy, this immuneACCESS table keeps in-frame sequences only and misses some clones. Where compared with another copy, unresolved V genes explain less than half of these, and the others have no known cause. For this sample the table gives some 24,000 clones, of which about 86% were detected only once. 6% to 6.5% of the sample rests with the top ten. Sequenced material: peripheral blood mononuclear cells (PBMCs), taken before the fourth cycle of nivolumab. These receptors were collected from a human donor with classical Hodgkin lymphoma.

The chain combines TRBV5-5 with TRBJ1-5; D gene ambiguous. The CDR3 runs to 14 residues. The germline V gene encodes CDR1 SGHKS and CDR2 YYEKEE (reference sequence). Trimming took off 4 bases at V and 8 bases at J, with 16 bases between the two ends. CDR3 sequence: CASSLWQVKEPQHF. The CDR3 region has the DNA TGTGCCAGCAGCCTTTGGCAGGTAAAGGAGCCCCAGCATTTT.

In its sample, this clone was seen once. This sequence joins TRBV5-1 and TRBJ2-7; tentatively, D is TRBD1 (6 bases). CDR1 and CDR2 from the germline V gene are SGHRS and YFSETQ. The CDR3 extends over 13 amino acids. V lost 1 base and J lost 3, with 8 bases in between. CDR3 coding DNA: TGCGCCAGCAGCTTGACAGGGAACTACGAGCAGTACTTC. It translates to CASSLTGNYEQYF.

The genes are TRBV29-1 and TRBJ2-1; 11 bases map to TRBD2. Germline CDR1 and CDR2: SQVTM and ANQGSEA. The junction had 3 bases not matched to a gene; V was cut back by 3 bases and J by 8 bases. The CDR3 runs to 13 residues. The chain's CDR3 is CSVEGLAVYEQFF. In DNA, the CDR3 is TGCAGCGTTGAGGGACTAGCGGTGTATGAGCAGTTCTTC.

CDR3 in DNA: TGTGCCAGCATCGGCTCTGGAAACACCATATATTTT. Encoded protein: CASIGSGNTIYF. This rearrangement joins TRBV6-5 to TRBJ1-3; D is uncertain. CDR1 and CDR2 (germline): MNHEY, SVGAGI. The CDR3 is 12 residues long. Trimming took 7 bases from V and 0 from J, leaving 4 bases between them.

This chain connects TRBV19 to TRBJ1-1; the D is unclear. The CDR3 sequence is 13 residues long. Trimming took off 6 bases at V and 1 base at J, with 9 bases between the two ends. Per germline, CDR1 LNHDA and CDR2 SQIVND (reference sequence). This CDR3 reads CASSMTGNTEAFF. CDR3 nucleotides: TGTGCCAGTAGCATGACCGGGAACACTGAAGCTTTCTTT.

This rearrangement joins TRBV28 to TRBJ2-3; 8 nucleotides agree with TRBD2. The junction had 8 bases not matched to a gene; V was cut back by 5 bases and J by 1 base. The CDR3 extends over 16 amino acids. Germline lookup yields CDR1 MDHEN and CDR2 SYDVKM. CDR3 sequence (DNA): TGTGCCAGCAGTCCCCTAGAAGCGGGAGGCACAGATACGCAGTATTTT. It specifies CASSPLEAGGTDTQYF. Together with reference TRBV28 and TRBJ2-3, the CDR3 gives the full variable domain: DVKVTQSSRYLVKRTGEKVFLECVQDMDHENMFWYRQDPGLGLRLIYFSYDVKMKEKGDIPEGYSVSREKKERFSLILESASTNQTSMYLCASSPLEAGGTDTQYFGPGTRLTVL.

The chain couples TRBV5-1 to TRBJ2-7; a possible D gene is TRBD1 (7 bases). The CDR3 runs to 15 residues. The germline V gene encodes CDR1 SGHRS and CDR2 YFSETQ. Trimming removed 3 bases at V and 4 bases at J, with 17 bases between. The CDR3 region is CASSSAQGTLYEQYF. CDR3 bases: TGCGCCAGCAGCTCCGCACAGGGGACTCTTTACGAGCAGTACTTC.

The V gene is TRBV29-1, the J gene TRBJ1-2; TRBD1 matches at 10 bases. This CDR3 has 12 amino acids. The germline V gene encodes CDR1 SQVTM and CDR2 ANQGSEA. V dropped 7 bases and J dropped 5; count of bases not matched to a gene: 4. The CDR3 here is CSGGTGDYGYTF. The CDR3, as DNA: TGCAGCGGTGGGACAGGGGATTATGGCTACACCTTC.

The chain employs TRBV19 and TRBJ1-5; 10 bases fit TRBD1. The length of the CDR3 is 17 residues. The germline V gene encodes CDR1 LNHDA and CDR2 SQIVND (reference sequence). Trimming took 3 bases from V and 3 from J; bases not matched to a gene: 8. CDR3 coding DNA: TGTGCCAGTAGTATCCTTCCGGGACAGGGGATCAATCAGCCCCAGCATTTT. Its translation: CASSILPGQGINQPQHF.

This clone was observed a few times. The V gene is TRBV6-5, the J gene TRBJ1-1; D possibly corresponds to TRBD1 (5 bases). The length of the CDR3 is 15 residues. Trimming pared 3 bases from V and 0 bases from J, leaving 11 bases between. Germline CDR1 and CDR2: MNHEY and SVGAGI. The CDR3 DNA reads as TGTGCCAGCAGTTATGCGCAGGGTATGAACACTGAAGCTTTCTTT. Protein sequence: CASSYAQGMNTEAFF.

The chain combines TRBV7-9 with TRBJ1-1; maybe TRBD1 (5 bases). Germline loops: CDR1 SEHNR, CDR2 FQNEAQ (reference sequence). The CDR3 consists of 14 residues. The V end lost 7 bases, the J end lost 2 bases, and 14 bases lay between the germline ends. CDR3 nucleotide sequence: TGTGCCAGCACACGGGGACCTACAAACACTGAAGCTTTCTTT. It is translated as CASTRGPTNTEAFF.

The chain recombines TRBV4-3 with TRBJ2-3, with 10 bases aligning to TRBD2. Germline trimming cut 0 bases from V and 2 bases from J; bases unmatched to any gene: 11. The CDR3 spans 19 residues. CDR1 is LGHNA and CDR2 is YSLEER in the germline V gene. In DNA form, the CDR3 reads TGCGCCAGCAGCCAAGAAGAGGGCCCAGGGACTAGCGCCACAGATACGCAGTATTTT. The encoded protein is CASSQEEGPGTSATDTQYF.

This rearrangement joins TRBV7-9 to TRBJ2-5, with D possibly being TRBD1 or TRBD2 (5 bases each). Trimming removed 5 bases at V and 6 bases at J, with 22 bases between. Germline CDR1 reads SEHNR; CDR2 reads FQNEAQ (reference sequence). The CDR3 consists of 16 residues. CDR3 sequence (DNA): TGTGCCAGCAGCAACCCTTGGACACGAACCGGGAAGACCCAGTACTTC. This encodes CASSNPWTRTGKTQYF.

The rearrangement joins TRBV19 to TRBJ1-1, with D tentatively TRBD1 (6 bases). The CDR3 has 13 amino acids. The V end was cut by 3 bases, the J end by 7 bases, with 12 bases between. The germline gives CDR1 LNHDA, CDR2 SQIVND (reference sequence). The CDR3 loop is CASSIVEDSEAFF. In nucleotides, the CDR3 is TGTGCCAGTAGTATCGTGGAGGACAGTGAAGCTTTCTTT.

This clone was detected once. The rearrangement links TRBV9 to TRBJ1-1; 10 bases fit TRBD1. From germline, CDR1 is SGDLS and CDR2 YYNGEE. After removal of 1 base from V and 4 bases from J, the junction contained 4 bases not matched to a gene. The CDR3 spans 15 residues. Here the CDR3 reads CASSVSGTGATEAFF. The CDR3 DNA is TGTGCCAGCAGCGTATCCGGGACAGGGGCCACTGAAGCTTTCTTT.

This chain uses TRBV7-3 with TRBJ2-3; 8 bases line up with TRBD2. There are 14 residues in the CDR3. V shed 6 bases and J 4 bases; nucleotides not matched to a gene: 6. Germline values: CDR1 SGHTA, CDR2 FQGTGA. CDR3 nucleotide sequence: TGTGCCAGCAGTTCCGGGACTAGAGCAGATACGCAGTATTTT. This sequence encodes CASSSGTRADTQYF.

The rearrangement joins TRBV19 to TRBJ1-2; D uncertain. Germline V gene sequence: CDR1 LNHDA, CDR2 SQIVND (reference sequence). Deletions cut 3 bases from V and 8 bases from J, with 16 bases between. The CDR3 loop spans 14 amino acids. This chain's CDR3 is CASSIERAAGGYTF. The CDR3 DNA reads TGTGCCAGTAGTATCGAGCGGGCAGCTGGCGGCTACACCTTC. Full variable domain (remainder filled in from reference TRBV19 and TRBJ1-2): DGGITQSPKYLFRKEGQNVTLSCEQNLNHDAMYWYRQDPGQGLRLIYYSQIVNDFQKGDIAEGYSVSREKKESFPLTVTSAQKNPTAFYLCASSIERAAGGYTFGSGTRLTVV.

The chain couples TRBV7-8 to TRBJ2-1, with D perhaps TRBD1 or TRBD2 (6 bases each). V was clipped by 2 bases and J by 3 bases, with 17 bases between them. The germline V gene has CDR1 SGHVS and CDR2 FQNEAQ. The CDR3 is made up of 17 amino acids. The CDR3, as DNA: TGTGCCAGCAGCTTAATCTTGGGGGGCGAAAACTACAATGAGCAGTTCTTC. Translating gives CASSLILGGENYNEQFF.

The rearrangement uses TRBV5-1 and TRBJ1-1; TRBD1 agrees at 8 bases. With 2 bases clipped from V and 1 base from J, the junction kept 7 bases outside the gene matches. Per the germline V gene, CDR1 is SGHRS and CDR2 is YFSETQ. The CDR3 sequence is 16 residues long. This CDR3 reads CASSFAPGTGNTEAFF. In DNA, the CDR3 is TGCGCCAGCAGCTTCGCCCCCGGGACAGGGAACACTGAAGCTTTCTTT.

The CDR3: CASSRTRQGARYGYTF. The CDR3 DNA reads TGTGCCAGCAGCCGTACTCGACAGGGGGCAAGGTATGGCTACACCTTC. The V call is TRBV21-1, the J call TRBJ1-2; the table's D gene call, TRBD1, was not cross checked with the DNA. TRBV21-1 is reported as a pseudogene. The CDR3 contains 16 residues.

The chain is built from TRBV10-3 and TRBJ1-3; D perhaps matches TRBD1 (5 bases). Germline V CDR1 and CDR2: ENHRY, SYGVKD. V gave up 7 bases and J gave up 2 bases, with 12 bases separating them. CDR3 length: 14 amino acids. The CDR3 nucleotides are TGTGCCATCACCAGAACAGGCCCTGGAAACACCATATATTTT. It codes for CAITRTGPGNTIYF.

V and J are TRBV7-9 and TRBJ2-7; the D is unclear. V was clipped by 5 bases and J by 0 bases, with 2 bases between them. The CDR3 runs to 11 residues. Germline V gene sequence: CDR1 SEHNR, CDR2 FQNEAQ (reference sequence). CDR3 bases: TGTGCCAGCAGCCGCTCCTACGAGCAGTACTTC. Its translation is CASSRSYEQYF. The whole variable domain, filled in from reference TRBV7-9 and TRBJ2-7, reads DTGVSQNPRHKITKRGQNVTFRCDPISEHNRLYWYRQTLGQGPEFLTYFQNEAQLEKSRLLSDRFSAERPKGSFSTLEIQRTEQGDSAMYLCASSRSYEQYFGPGTRLTVT.

V gene TRBV14 combines with J gene TRBJ1-4; unclear D gene. V was pared by 4 bases and J by 14 bases, with 14 bases between. This CDR3 has 12 residues. Germline V gene sequence: CDR1 SGHDN, CDR2 FVKESK. CDR3 in DNA: TGTGCCAGCAGCCCGACGGGTCTTAACCTGTTTTTT. Its translation: CASSPTGLNLFF. Complete variable domain (other parts from reference TRBV14 and TRBJ1-4): EAGVTQFPSHSVIEKGQTVTLRCDPISGHDNLYWYRRVMGKEIKFLLHFVKESKQDESGMPNNRFLAERTGGTYSTLKVQPAELEDSGVYFCASSPTGLNLFFGSGTQLSVL.

The J gene is TRBJ1-2, the V gene TRBV25-1, with TRBD1 matching 9 bases. V dropped 0 bases and J dropped 6; count of bases not matched to a gene: 11. Germline assignment: CDR1 MGHDK and CDR2 SYGVNS. This CDR3 comprises 17 residues. For the CDR3, the DNA is TGTGCCAGCAGTGAATATGGGGGGACAGGGAAGAGAGATGGCTACACCTTC. Translated: CASSEYGGTGKRDGYTF.

V is TRBV30 and J is TRBJ1-1; 7 bases are a match to TRBD1. The CDR3 is 16 amino acids. With V trimmed by 3 bases and J by 1 base, 11 bases remained unmatched. CDR1 is GTSNPN and CDR2 is SVGIG in the germline V gene (reference sequence). CDR3 DNA sequence: TGTGCCTGGAGGAACAGGGGCCGCGGAAAGAACACTGAAGCTTTCTTT. Encoded protein: CAWRNRGRGKNTEAFF.

The rearrangement links TRBV7-9 to TRBJ1-2, with D hard to call. Germline assignment: CDR1 SEHNR and CDR2 FQNEAQ (reference sequence). The CDR3 consists of 14 residues. V was clipped by 1 base and J by 6 bases, with 12 bases between them. This CDR3 is CASSLVGEVHGYTF. The DNA of the CDR3 is TGTGCCAGCAGCTTAGTTGGGGAGGTCCATGGCTACACCTTC. Full variable domain (rest looked up from reference TRBV7-9 and TRBJ1-2): DTGVSQNPRHKITKRGQNVTFRCDPISEHNRLYWYRQTLGQGPEFLTYFQNEAQLEKSRLLSDRFSAERPKGSFSTLEIQRTEQGDSAMYLCASSLVGEVHGYTFGSGTRLTVV.

The chain joins TRBV10-1 to TRBJ1-1; no reliable D call. The germline CDR1 and CDR2 sequences are WNHNN and SYGVQD (reference sequence). V was clipped by 5 bases and J by 4 bases, with 17 bases between them. The CDR3 length is 15 residues. CDR3 protein: CASSWTKSGGTEAFF. DNA of the CDR3: TGCGCCAGCAGTTGGACTAAATCAGGCGGCACTGAAGCTTTCTTT.

The genes are TRBV25-1 and TRBJ1-1, with TRBD1 matching over 10 bases. Germline V gene sequence: CDR1 MGHDK, CDR2 SYGVNS. The CDR3 length is 15 residues. Losses at the gene ends were 10 bases for V and 4 bases for J; bases not matched to a gene: 12. The CDR3 nucleotides read TGTGCCACCAAGACAGGGGGCCTTCACGGCACTGAAGCTTTCTTT. Translating gives CATKTGGLHGTEAFF.

CDR3 loop: CASSYEGAGAYEQYF. CDR3 sequence (DNA): TGCGCCAGCAGCTACGAAGGGGCGGGGGCTTACGAGCAGTACTTC. The rearrangement joins TRBV5-1 to TRBJ2-7; perhaps TRBD2 as D (7 bases). This CDR3 comprises 15 residues. Trimming cost V 3 bases and J 4 bases, with 17 bases left between them. Germline assignment: CDR1 SGHRS and CDR2 YFSETQ.